Listed below are T cell receptor beta chains from one sample, sequenced in a study of T cell responses to AZD1222 COVID-19 vaccine. Clones were read by immunoSEQ multiplex PCR, and TCRdb kept only the in-frame ones, dropping some. The sample lists 90,000 to 120,000 clones, about nine tenths occurring once. The specimen was peripheral blood, collected 28 days after the second AZD1222 dose. These receptors came from an adult who received the AZD1222 COVID-19 vaccine. CDR3s include the opening cysteine and the closing phenylalanine or tryptophan. Each record gives: V gene, D gene, CDR3 length, J gene, clone size, CDR3 DNA, CDR3 protein. A D gene is named only where the DNA matches it firmly. The size field is filled for only some rows; it gives once, few, many or a size class.

TRBV6-5	.	14	TRBJ1-2	once	TGTGCCAGCAGTTACTCGGCAGGGAACTATGGCTACACCTTC	CASSYSAGNYGYTF
TRBV19	TRBD2	15	TRBJ2-3	.	TGTGCCAGTAGTCTAGCGGGGCTAAGCACAGATACGCAGTATTTT	CASSLAGLSTDTQYF
TRBV6-5	.	15	TRBJ1-2	.	TGTGCCAGCAGTTACTCGACCAGCAACCACTATGGCTACACCTTC	CASSYSTSNHYGYTF
TRBV9	.	14	TRBJ2-5	.	TGTGCCAGCAGCGTAGCATCCCCGGGGGAGACCCAGTACTTC	CASSVASPGETQYF
TRBV28	TRBD1	13	TRBJ2-7	.	TGTGCCAGCAATTACAGGGGAAAGAACGAGCAGTACTTC	CASNYRGKNEQYF
TRBV5-6	.	14	TRBJ2-7	.	TGTGCCAGCAGCTTGCGACACGGAAACTACGAGCAGTACTTC	CASSLRHGNYEQYF
TRBV7-6	.	13	TRBJ2-1	.	TGTGCCAGCAGCCCTCTCGGCGGGGGCGAGCAGTTCTTC	CASSPLGGGEQFF
TRBV5-1	.	15	TRBJ1-6	.	TGCGCCAGCAGCTTGTCCGGCGGAGTCCTCTCACCCCTCCACTTT	CASSLSGGVLSPLHF
TRBV28	TRBD1	16	TRBJ1-5	.	TGTGCCAGTACTCCACCGGGACAGGGGGGCAATCAGCCCCAGCATTTT	CASTPPGQGGNQPQHF
TRBV5-4	.	14	TRBJ2-5	.	TGTGCCAGCAGCTTGGGCAGGGGGGCGGAGACCCAGTACTTC	CASSLGRGAETQYF
TRBV5-5	.	13	TRBJ2-7	few	TGTGCCAGCAGCTTGGGCAGCTCCTACGAGCAGTACTTC	CASSLGSSYEQYF
TRBV11-2	.	16	TRBJ2-1	.	TGTGCCAGCAGCCCCCGCGACAGCCTTCTGAACAATGAGCAGTTCTTC	CASSPRDSLLNNEQFF
TRBV6-4	TRBD1	15	TRBJ1-6	.	TGTGCCAGCAGTGAGGTGGGACAGGGAATTTCACCCCTCCACTTT	CASSEVGQGISPLHF
TRBV11-2	.	12	TRBJ2-5	.	TGTGCCAGCAGCTTACGAGTAGAGACCCAGTACTTC	CASSLRVETQYF
TRBV29-1	.	14	TRBJ2-7	.	TGCAGCGTTGAAGAGGTGGGGCCATCCTACGAGCAGTACTTC	CSVEEVGPSYEQYF
TRBV5-1	.	14	TRBJ1-2	once	TGCGCCAGCAGCCACTGGGGGAAGATCGATGGCTACACCTTC	CASSHWGKIDGYTF
TRBV29-1	TRBD1	15	TRBJ1-2	.	TGCAGCGTTGCCCACCCGGACAGGGTACACTATGGCTACACCTTC	CSVAHPDRVHYGYTF
TRBV2	.	13	TRBJ1-2	.	TGTGCCAGCAGTGAAGAGACATGGGCAGGCTACACCTTC	CASSEETWAGYTF
TRBV10-2	TRBD1	14	TRBJ1-2	once	TGCGCCGGCTTTAGGACAGGAGACTCCTATGGCTACACCTTC	CAGFRTGDSYGYTF
TRBV7-2	TRBD2	15	TRBJ2-3	.	TGTGCCAGCAGCTTACAGCGGGAGGTCACAGATACGCAGTATTTT	CASSLQREVTDTQYF
TRBV11-2	.	13	TRBJ2-7	few	TGTGCCAGCAGCTTACGGTCCTCCTACGAGCAGTACTTC	CASSLRSSYEQYF
TRBV19	.	13	TRBJ1-1	few	TGTGCCAGTAGTCTCGGGCTTGCCGCTGAAGCTTTCTTT	CASSLGLAAEAFF
TRBV6-2/TRBV6-3	TRBD2	18	TRBJ2-4	.	TGTGCCAGCAGTTACGAAGGGACTAGCGGGAGTGTAGGAGACATTCAGTACTTC	CASSYEGTSGSVGDIQYF
TRBV10-1	.	16	TRBJ1-2	.	TGCGCCAGCAGTGAGGAAGGGGTGCCGTTTCGATATGGCTACACCTTC	CASSEEGVPFRYGYTF
TRBV10-2	.	15	TRBJ1-5	.	TGCGCCAGCAGTCCGTGGGGTTTGGTCAATCAGCCCCAGCATTTT	CASSPWGLVNQPQHF
TRBV6-1	.	14	TRBJ1-2	.	TGTGCCAGCAGTGAAGCTGGCAGGGGCGATGGCTACACCTTC	CASSEAGRGDGYTF
TRBV7-9	.	15	TRBJ2-5	.	TGTGCCAGCAGCTTAGGCCTAGCGTTCCAAGAGACCCAGTACTTC	CASSLGLAFQETQYF
TRBV27	.	14	TRBJ1-3	.	TGTGCCAGCGGCTCCAGGGGCGCTGGAAACACCATATATTTT	CASGSRGAGNTIYF
TRBV2	.	14	TRBJ1-5	.	TGTGCCAGTGGACTAAGGGGTATCAATCAGCCCCAGCATTTT	CASGLRGINQPQHF
TRBV27	TRBD2	14	TRBJ2-7	.	TGTGCCAGCAGGAGAAGCGGGGGCACCTACGAGCAGTACTTC	CASRRSGGTYEQYF
TRBV9	.	14	TRBJ1-1	.	TGTGCCAGCAGCGCGGGACATTCGAACACTGAAGCTTTCTTT	CASSAGHSNTEAFF
TRBV14	.	12	TRBJ1-1	.	TGTGCCAGCAGCCAAGAGTACGGAGGGGCTTTCTTT	CASSQEYGGAFF
TRBV30	.	15	TRBJ1-6	.	TGTGCCTGGAGTGACCTTACCGTCTATAATTCACCCCTCCACTTT	CAWSDLTVYNSPLHF
TRBV3-1/TRBV3-2	.	14	TRBJ2-5	.	TGTGCCAGCAGCCAACGGGGGCGGGGGGAGACCCAGTACTTC	CASSQRGRGETQYF
TRBV10-3	TRBD2	12	TRBJ2-5	.	TGTGCCATCAGTAGCGGGGCAGAGACCCAGTACTTC	CAISSGAETQYF
TRBV5-1	TRBD1	16	TRBJ1-4	.	TGCGCCAGCAGCCGGGGACAGGGATCTTCTAATGAAAAACTGTTTTTT	CASSRGQGSSNEKLFF
TRBV14	.	13	TRBJ2-1	.	TGTGCCAGCAGCCCTCCCCTCCGGGTTGAGCAGTTCTTC	CASSPPLRVEQFF
TRBV19	TRBD2	13	TRBJ2-1	.	TGTGCCAGTAGTTCTCTAGCGGGAGATGAGCAGTTCTTC	CASSSLAGDEQFF
TRBV4-3	TRBD2	16	TRBJ2-1	.	TGCGCCAGCAGCCGCCGACTAGCGGGTTTCTACAATGAGCAGTTCTTC	CASSRRLAGFYNEQFF
TRBV5-1	.	15	TRBJ1-6	.	TGCGCCAGCAGCTTGGAAGGGATCTATAATTCACCCCTCCACTTT	CASSLEGIYNSPLHF